The present entry profiles one T cell receptor beta chain with its context. The antigen remains undetermined. The data are from a study of T-cell reconstitution after alpha-beta-depleted transplantation in children. Study-wide findings and caveats: After one year, T-cell counts and TCRbeta diversity mostly came from new T cells. There were reportedly several hundred expanded graft clones from which alpha-beta T cells came about two months after transplant.

Preparation of the TCRbeta library involved a method that used unique molecular identifiers. TCRdb reprocessed the PCR reads with MiXCR, giving one entry per CDR3 protein. The sample gives about 1,000,000 distinct CDR3 sequences, less than 30% of which show up once; roughly 31% is in the top ten. Germline CDR1 SGHAT, CDR2 FQNNGV. V shed 0 bases and J shed 8 bases, with 17 bases lying between them. This CDR3 is built from 16 residues. The chain uses TRBV11-2 and TRBJ2-1; either TRBD1 or TRBD2 may fit D (5 bases each). The clonotype was recovered from a boy younger than two who had a stem cell transplant for SCID, so the T cells may come from the graft donor. The sequences come from PBMCs, mostly from graft donor cells, collected 360 days after TCRalphabeta/CD19-depleted stem cell transplant. CDR3 in DNA: TGTGCCAGCAGCTTAGATCGTTCCGGGGACGGGGATGAGCAGTTCTTC. It translates to CASSLDRSGDGDEQFF. The complete variable domain, with remaining parts taken from reference TRBV11-2 and TRBJ2-1, reads EAGVAQSPRYKIIEKRQSVAFWCNPISGHATLYWYQQILGQGPKLLIQFQNNGVVDDSQLPKDRFSAERLKGVDSTLKIQPAKLEDSAVYLCASSLDRSGDGDEQFFGPGTRLTVL.